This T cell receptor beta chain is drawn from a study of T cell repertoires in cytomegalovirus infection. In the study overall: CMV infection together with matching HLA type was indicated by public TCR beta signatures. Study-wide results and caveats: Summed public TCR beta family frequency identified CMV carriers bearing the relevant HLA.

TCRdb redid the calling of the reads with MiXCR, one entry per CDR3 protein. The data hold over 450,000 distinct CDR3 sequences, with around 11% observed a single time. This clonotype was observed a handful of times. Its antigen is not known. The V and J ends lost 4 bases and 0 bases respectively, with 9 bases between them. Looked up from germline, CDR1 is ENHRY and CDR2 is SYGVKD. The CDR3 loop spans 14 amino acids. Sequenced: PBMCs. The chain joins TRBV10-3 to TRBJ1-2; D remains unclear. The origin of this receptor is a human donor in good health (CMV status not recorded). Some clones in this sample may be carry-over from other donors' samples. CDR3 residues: CAISATGANYGYTF. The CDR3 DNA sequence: TGTGCCATCAGTGCGACGGGAGCTAACTATGGCTACACCTTC.